The rows below give T cell receptor beta chains drawn from one sample of a study of T cells in Graves' hyperthyroidism and ophthalmopathy. TCRdb re-derived calls from the multiplex PCR reads in MiXCR, one entry per CDR3 protein. The table shows 460,000 or so distinct CDR3 sequences, with around 14% occurring only once. Source material: blood. All receptors derive from a woman younger than 35 with Graves' hyperthyroidism. Both conserved end residues are part of each CDR3. Fields, in order: clone size, D gene, J gene, V gene, CDR3 protein, CDR3 DNA. A D gene is named only where the DNA matches it firmly. A clone size is listed for some rows: how often the clone was seen (once, few, many), or a class if it is expanded.

size: many
D: NA
J: TRBJ1-1
V: TRBV9
CDR3: CASSVETGSTEAFF
DNA: TGTGCCAGCAGCGTAGAAACGGGCAGCACTGAAGCTTTCTTT

size: NA
D: TRBD2
J: TRBJ2-3
V: TRBV4-2
CDR3: CASSRPTSGSDTQYF
DNA: TGTGCCAGCAGCCGACCGACTAGCGGGTCAGATACGCAGTATTTT

size: NA
D: NA
J: TRBJ1-2
V: TRBV30
CDR3: CAWTLRQISYGYTF
DNA: TGTGCCTGGACTCTTAGACAGATCAGCTATGGCTACACCTTC

size: many
D: TRBD2
J: TRBJ2-5
V: TRBV5-5
CDR3: CASSLEWSSGREETQYF
DNA: TGTGCCAGCAGCTTGGAATGGTCTAGCGGGAGGGAGGAGACCCAGTACTTC

size: many
D: NA
J: TRBJ2-1
V: TRBV2
CDR3: CASLATNEQFF
DNA: TGTGCCAGCTTAGCGACCAATGAGCAGTTCTTC

size: few
D: TRBD2
J: TRBJ2-1
V: TRBV9
CDR3: CASNTGTSVYNEQFF
DNA: TGTGCCAGCAACACCGGGACTAGCGTCTACAATGAGCAGTTCTTC

size: NA
D: TRBD2
J: TRBJ2-2
V: TRBV9
CDR3: CASSVDSGRATGELFF
DNA: TGTGCCAGCAGCGTAGACAGCGGGAGGGCAACCGGGGAGCTGTTTTTT

size: many
D: NA
J: TRBJ1-5
V: TRBV12-3/TRBV12-4
CDR3: CASTPDWTNTPQHF
DNA: TGTGCCAGCACCCCGGACTGGACTAATACGCCCCAGCATTTT

size: many
D: NA
J: TRBJ2-5
V: TRBV12-3/TRBV12-4
CDR3: CASSLASSGETQYF
DNA: TGTGCCAGCAGTTTGGCCTCTAGTGGGGAGACCCAGTACTTC

size: many
D: NA
J: TRBJ2-7
V: TRBV11-3
CDR3: CASSLTAGHSYEQYF
DNA: TGTGCCAGCAGCTTAACGGCAGGGCACTCCTACGAGCAGTACTTC

size: many
D: NA
J: TRBJ1-5
V: TRBV12-3/TRBV12-4
CDR3: CASREQEFSNQPQHF
DNA: TGTGCCAGCAGGGAACAGGAATTTAGCAATCAGCCCCAGCATTTT

size: few
D: NA
J: TRBJ1-2
V: TRBV3-1
CDR3: CASSPQEVPGYTF
DNA: TGTGCCAGCAGCCCCCAAGAGGTCCCTGGCTACACCTTC

size: few
D: TRBD1
J: TRBJ2-7
V: TRBV6-1
CDR3: CASRTGQRDYEQYF
DNA: TGTGCCAGCAGAACGGGACAGCGAGACTACGAGCAGTACTTC

size: NA
D: TRBD2
J: TRBJ2-1
V: TRBV19
CDR3: CASSIDASGRAYEQFF
DNA: TGTGCCAGTAGTATCGATGCTAGCGGGAGGGCCTATGAGCAGTTCTTC

size: few
D: TRBD1
J: TRBJ2-7
V: TRBV5-1
CDR3: CASSHGTGSFEQYF
DNA: TGCGCCAGCAGCCACGGGACAGGGTCGTTCGAGCAGTACTTC

size: many
D: NA
J: TRBJ2-1
V: TRBV20-1
CDR3: CSLDQGNEQFF
DNA: TGCAGTCTGGACCAGGGGAATGAGCAGTTCTTC

size: few
D: TRBD2
J: TRBJ2-3
V: TRBV4-1
CDR3: CASSQEATSGYTDTQYF
DNA: TGTGCCAGCAGCCAAGAAGCGACTAGCGGATATACAGATACGCAGTATTTT

size: many
D: NA
J: TRBJ1-1
V: TRBV12-3/TRBV12-4
CDR3: CASTRAENTEAFF
DNA: TGTGCCAGCACCAGGGCTGAGAACACTGAAGCTTTCTTT

size: many
D: NA
J: TRBJ1-1
V: TRBV5-6
CDR3: CASSLEVEPQNTEAFF
DNA: TGTGCCAGCAGCTTGGAAGTAGAACCCCAGAACACTGAAGCTTTCTTT

size: many
D: NA
J: TRBJ2-6
V: TRBV3-1
CDR3: CASSQDWQPGANVLTF
DNA: TGTGCCAGCAGCCAAGACTGGCAGCCTGGGGCCAACGTCCTGACTTTC

size: many
D: NA
J: TRBJ2-1
V: TRBV9
CDR3: CASAATPGGAREREDNEQFF
DNA: TGTGCCAGCGCCGCAACCCCAGGGGGCGCGAGGGAGCGGGAGGACAATGAGCAGTTCTTC

size: few
D: NA
J: TRBJ1-1
V: TRBV6-1
CDR3: CASRQVVGSAEAFF
DNA: TGTGCCAGCAGACAAGTCGTAGGGAGCGCTGAAGCTTTCTTT

size: many
D: TRBD2
J: TRBJ2-5
V: TRBV6-1
CDR3: CASSSLGGQETQYF
DNA: TGTGCCAGCAGTTCCTTGGGGGGGCAAGAGACCCAGTACTTC

size: many
D: TRBD1
J: TRBJ2-1
V: TRBV6-1
CDR3: CASRKGTGRLYNEQFF
DNA: TGTGCCAGCAGGAAAGGGACAGGGCGTCTCTACAATGAGCAGTTCTTC

size: NA
D: TRBD1
J: TRBJ2-5
V: TRBV3-1
CDR3: CASSSIGQGQETQYF
DNA: TGTGCCAGCAGCTCTATAGGACAGGGGCAAGAGACCCAGTACTTC

size: NA
D: TRBD2
J: TRBJ2-1
V: TRBV7-3
CDR3: CASSSTSGRSYNEQFF
DNA: TGTGCCAGCAGCTCCACTAGCGGGAGGTCCTACAATGAGCAGTTCTTC

size: many
D: TRBD2
J: TRBJ2-3
V: TRBV2
CDR3: CASRGLAGTTDTQYF
DNA: TGTGCCAGCAGAGGACTAGCGGGAACCACAGATACGCAGTATTTT

size: NA
D: TRBD2
J: TRBJ2-7
V: TRBV4-1
CDR3: CASSQTLAVTYEQYF
DNA: TGCGCCAGCAGCCAAACGCTAGCGGTTACCTACGAGCAGTACTTC

size: many
D: TRBD2
J: TRBJ2-2
V: TRBV12-3/TRBV12-4
CDR3: CASSRGLASTGELFF
DNA: TGTGCCAGCAGTCGGGGACTAGCGAGCACCGGGGAGCTGTTTTTT

size: few
D: TRBD2
J: TRBJ2-6
V: TRBV19
CDR3: CASSMGLAGGSGANVLTF
DNA: TGTGCCAGTAGTATGGGACTAGCGGGAGGCTCTGGGGCCAACGTCCTGACTTTC

size: NA
D: TRBD2
J: TRBJ2-3
V: TRBV12-3/TRBV12-4
CDR3: CASSFRTSGSSDTQYF
DNA: TGTGCCAGCAGCTTTCGGACTAGCGGGAGTTCTGATACGCAGTATTTT

size: few
D: TRBD2
J: TRBJ2-1
V: TRBV20-1
CDR3: CSARSPTSGRHNEQFF
DNA: TGCAGTGCTAGGTCCCCTACTAGCGGGAGACACAATGAGCAGTTCTTC

size: many
D: TRBD2
J: TRBJ2-3
V: TRBV11-3
CDR3: CASSRSGSADTQYF
DNA: TGTGCCAGCAGCCGTAGCGGGAGCGCAGATACGCAGTATTTT

size: NA
D: NA
J: TRBJ2-1
V: TRBV5-6
CDR3: CASGGTSRGYNEQFF
DNA: TGTGCCAGCGGTGGGACCTCCCGGGGTTACAATGAGCAGTTCTTC

size: NA
D: NA
J: TRBJ2-7
V: TRBV7-9
CDR3: CASTQGLYEQYF
DNA: TGTGCCAGCACCCAGGGACTCTACGAGCAGTACTTC

size: many
D: NA
J: TRBJ1-2
V: TRBV20-1
CDR3: CSARDPTRAEYGYTF
DNA: TGCAGTGCTAGAGATCCCACGAGAGCAGAATATGGCTACACCTTC

size: few
D: NA
J: TRBJ1-3
V: TRBV19
CDR3: CASSSTGASGNTIYF
DNA: TGTGCCAGTAGTAGCACGGGGGCCTCTGGAAACACCATATATTTT

size: many
D: NA
J: TRBJ2-6
V: TRBV5-1
CDR3: CASSFPPGQTPGANVLTF
DNA: TGCGCCAGCAGCTTTCCTCCGGGACAAACTCCTGGGGCCAACGTCCTGACTTTC

size: few
D: TRBD1
J: TRBJ2-7
V: TRBV19
CDR3: CASRPGQAYEQYF
DNA: TGTGCCAGTAGGCCGGGACAGGCCTACGAGCAGTACTTC

size: NA
D: TRBD1
J: TRBJ1-2
V: TRBV28
CDR3: CASSLPGTGSYGYTF
DNA: TGTGCCAGCAGTTTACCCGGGACAGGATCTTATGGCTACACCTTC

size: many
D: NA
J: TRBJ1-2
V: TRBV2
CDR3: CASSASRQSNYGYTF
DNA: TGTGCCAGCAGTGCTTCAAGACAGAGTAACTATGGCTACACCTTC

size: many
D: NA
J: TRBJ2-1
V: TRBV3-1
CDR3: CASSREISLIEQFF
DNA: TGTGCCAGCAGCCGGGAAATAAGCCTAATCGAGCAGTTCTTC

size: many
D: NA
J: TRBJ2-4
V: TRBV7-2
CDR3: CASSLELARGNIQYF
DNA: TGTGCCAGCAGCTTAGAGCTAGCGAGGGGAAACATTCAGTACTTC

size: NA
D: NA
J: TRBJ2-3
V: TRBV12-3/TRBV12-4
CDR3: CASSFGSGSTDTQYF
DNA: TGTGCCAGCAGTTTTGGTAGCGGCAGCACAGATACGCAGTATTTT

size: few
D: NA
J: TRBJ2-1
V: TRBV6-1
CDR3: CASSPPGLERNEQFF
DNA: TGTGCCAGCAGTCCGCCGGGACTGGAACGCAATGAGCAGTTCTTC

size: NA
D: NA
J: TRBJ2-7
V: TRBV11-2
CDR3: CASSLDWSGTEQYF
DNA: TGTGCCAGCAGCTTAGATTGGTCGGGGACCGAGCAGTACTTC

size: many
D: TRBD1
J: TRBJ1-1
V: TRBV27
CDR3: CASRGQGGTEAFF
DNA: TGTGCCAGCAGGGGACAGGGTGGCACTGAAGCTTTCTTT